This T cell receptor beta chain was found in a study of OX40 agonist ivuxolimab in advanced cancers. Study overall: Partial responses occurred in three patients (one hepatocellular carcinoma, two cutaneous melanoma). Study-wide points: The study found among the lowest clonal expansion in partial responders at 0.1-3.0 mg/kg. Blood T cells, both CD4+ and CD8+, expanded clonally by week 6 at 0.1 to 3.0 mg/kg.

The assay was immunoSEQ multiplex PCR, and TCRdb's table has in-frame clones only and misses some. The sample shows 41,000 or so clones, roughly 80% of them seen only once. Details on this clone: What it binds is unknown.

The CDR3 is 16 amino acids. Germline assignment: CDR1 SGHAT and CDR2 FQNNGV. V dropped 2 bases and J dropped 4 bases, with 18 bases sitting between them. On cycle 4 day 1 and cycle 7 day 1, as well as at baseline, blood was sampled. The TCR originated in an adult with an advanced solid tumor such as melanoma, head and neck, liver or kidney cancer. The material sequenced was CD4+ or CD8+ T cells sorted from blood, taken in a trial of the OX40 agonist ivuxolimab. The chain uses TRBV11-2 and TRBJ2-7; TRBD1 is a possible D gene (6 bases). In DNA form, the CDR3 reads TGTGCCAGCAGCTTAAGGGTTGGGCAGGGGAAATACGAGCAGTACTTC. This codes for CASSLRVGQGKYEQYF.